This T cell receptor beta chain appears in the sequencing data of a study of OX40 agonist ivuxolimab in advanced cancers. Overall study: Three patients got partial responses; one had hepatocellular carcinoma and two had cutaneous melanoma.

The method was immunoSEQ multiplex PCR; TCRdb's version includes in-frame clones alone and lacks a portion of them. The repertoire holds about 77,000 clones, roughly 84% seen once, with 6.2% in the top ten. V gave up 1 base and J gave up 9 bases, with 7 bases separating them. The CDR3 runs 12 residues. The germline V gene has CDR1 SGHTA and CDR2 FQGNSA. This clone showed up just a few times. This sequence originates from an adult with an advanced solid tumor such as melanoma, head and neck, liver or kidney cancer. Sequenced material: CD4+ or CD8+ T cells sorted from blood, taken in a trial of the OX40 agonist ivuxolimab. The genes are TRBV7-2 and TRBJ1-5, with D hard to call. The DNA for the CDR3 is TGTGCCAGCAGCTTAGTTCCCGGGCCCCAGCATTTT. Translating gives CASSLVPGPQHF.